What follows are 12 T cell receptor beta chains derived from one specimen sequenced in a study of radiotherapy plus CTLA-4 blockade in lung cancer. The protocol was immunoSEQ multiplex PCR, while the TCRdb copy is restricted to in-frame clones and leaves out a portion. The table lists 100,000 or so clones, about four fifths of them singletons. The sample in question was peripheral blood, obtained from a patient treated with radiotherapy plus ipilimumab. These receptors originate from a human donor with non-small cell lung cancer that progressed on radiotherapy plus ipilimumab.

CDR3 coding DNA: TGTGCCAGCAGCTTACTCGGACAGGGAGTGGATACGCAGTATTTT. It translates to CASSLLGQGVDTQYF. The rearrangement joins TRBV11-2 to TRBJ2-3; 8 nucleotides match TRBD1. The CDR3 totals 15 residues. V gave up 2 bases and J gave up 6 bases; unmatched junction bases: 7. Germline V gene data show CDR1 as SGHAT and CDR2 as FQNNGV.

The chain links TRBV5-1 to TRBJ2-4, with TRBD2 identical over 9 bases. This CDR3 contains 16 residues. Trimming took 0 bases from V and 2 from J; bases not matched to a gene: 3. Germline V CDR1 and CDR2: SGHRS, YFSETQ. In DNA, the CDR3 is TGCGCCAGCAGCTTGGGTAGCGGGGGAACCAAAAACATTCAGTACTTC. Residues: CASSLGSGGTKNIQYF. Together with reference TRBV5-1 and TRBJ2-4, the CDR3 gives the full variable domain: KAGVTQTPRYLIKTRGQQVTLSCSPISGHRSVSWYQQTPGQGLQFLFEYFSETQRNKGNFPGRFSGRQFSNSRSEMNVSTLELGDSALYLCASSLGSGGTKNIQYFGAGTRLSVL.

V and J are TRBV7-3 and TRBJ2-1, with TRBD2 matching 7 bases. J was trimmed by 8 bases and V by 5 bases; bases with no gene match: 12. This CDR3 has 15 residues. The germline V gene encodes CDR1 SGHTA and CDR2 FQGTGA. CDR3 sequence reads: CASSPQGGTIDEQFF. The CDR3 DNA reads as TGTGCCAGCAGCCCCCAGGGAGGGACTATCGATGAGCAGTTCTTC.

This clone was seen a few times. The chain is built from TRBV7-2 and TRBJ2-5; D is ambiguous. CDR1 and CDR2 (germline): SGHTA, FQGNSA. The CDR3 runs 14 residues. Deletions cut 5 bases from V and 0 bases from J, with 10 bases between. CDR3 amino acids: CASSMPPHQETQYF. In nucleotides, the CDR3 is TGTGCCAGCAGCATGCCCCCCCACCAAGAGACCCAGTACTTC. The entire variable domain, with the rest obtained from reference TRBV7-2 and TRBJ2-5, is as follows: GAGVSQSPSNKVTEKGKDVELRCDPISGHTALYWYRQSLGQGLEFLIYFQGNSAPDKSGLPSDRFSAERTGGSVSTLTIQRTQQEDSAVYLCASSMPPHQETQYFGPGTRLLVL.

The chain employs TRBV15 and TRBJ2-5, with TRBD1 identical over 12 bases. V was pared by 1 base and J by 6 bases, with 6 bases of the junction left unmatched. CDR1 LNHNV and CDR2 YYDKDF come from the germline V gene (reference sequence). The CDR3 spans 16 residues. The CDR3 DNA sequence: TGTGCCACCAGCAGAGTCGGGACAGGGGGCGTGCAGACCCAGTACTTC. Protein sequence: CATSRVGTGGVQTQYF.

This rearrangement joins TRBV30 to TRBJ2-3; the D gene is possibly TRBD2 (6 bases). Germline V gene lookup returns CDR1 GTSNPN and CDR2 SVGIG (reference sequence). The CDR3 sequence is 14 residues long. Between the trimmed V and J ends, which lost 0 bases and 3 bases, there was a span of 10 bases. CDR3 loop: CAWSVWAGTDTQYF. The DNA of the CDR3 is TGTGCCTGGAGTGTATGGGCGGGGACAGATACGCAGTATTTT.

The chain carries TRBV5-6 and TRBJ2-3; TRBD2 agrees at 8 bases. The length of the CDR3 is 16 residues. The germline CDR1 and CDR2 sequences are SGHDT and YYEEEE. J gave up 4 bases and V 4 bases, and 11 bases lay outside the gene matches. CDR3 loop: CASSTPLAGKADTQYF. The CDR3 bases are TGTGCCAGCAGCACGCCGTTAGCGGGGAAGGCAGATACGCAGTATTTT.

The rearrangement uses TRBV11-2 and TRBJ1-4, with 10 nucleotides matching TRBD1. Trimming cost V 5 bases and J 7 bases; bases outside gene matches: 7. Germline values: CDR1 SGHAT, CDR2 FQNNGV. The CDR3 spans 15 residues. DNA for the CDR3: TGTGCCAGCAGCCTCCACGGGACAGGGGCTGAAAAACTGTTTTTT. As protein: CASSLHGTGAEKLFF.

Turning to this clone: The sample contains more than one DNA sequence encoding this CDR3. This chain connects TRBV5-6 to TRBJ1-6; maybe TRBD1 (6 bases). Germline lookup yields CDR1 SGHDT and CDR2 YYEEEE. Trimming left V 4 bases short and J 10 bases short, with 9 bases between. This CDR3 has 12 amino acids. The CDR3 reads CASSPGVSPLHF. The CDR3 DNA reads TGTGCCAGCAGCCCAGGGGTCTCACCCCTCCACTTT.

The J gene is TRBJ2-2, the V gene TRBV10-1, with TRBD2 as a possible D gene (5 bases). The V and J ends lost 7 bases and 7 bases respectively, with 16 bases between them. The germline V gene encodes CDR1 WNHNN and CDR2 SYGVQD (reference sequence). The CDR3 spans 14 residues. The CDR3 loop is CASKWTPLGGELFF. The CDR3 coding sequence is TGCGCCAGCAAATGGACTCCCCTAGGCGGGGAGCTGTTTTTT.

This chain uses TRBV6-4 with TRBJ1-3; the D is unclear. The CDR3 consists of 15 residues. V dropped 0 bases and J dropped 1 base, with 7 bases sitting between them. In germline, CDR1 is MRHNA, CDR2 SNTAGT. The CDR3 reads CASSDSGVSGNTIYF. The CDR3 region has the DNA TGTGCCAGCAGTGACTCTGGGGTGTCTGGAAACACCATATATTTT.

V is TRBV5-6 and J is TRBJ1-1, with D unclear. CDR1 and CDR2 from the germline V gene are SGHDT and YYEEEE. The CDR3 is 11 residues long. Trimming took off 4 bases at V and 0 bases at J, with 1 base between the two ends. This chain's CDR3 is CASSLNTEAFF. Here the CDR3 DNA reads TGTGCCAGCAGCCTGAACACTGAAGCTTTCTTT.